This T cell receptor (beta chain) is from a study of early T cells in non-severe SARS-CoV-2 infection. Individual cDNA molecules were tagged with unique molecular identifiers. TCRdb re-called the 5' RACE reads with MiXCR, one entry per CDR3 protein. Among about 52,000 distinct CDR3 sequences, approximately 9.9% were seen once, and the ten largest hold about 12%. Sequenced sample: whole blood. The sequence derives from an adult who was a healthcare worker with PCR-confirmed SARS-CoV-2 infection or an uninfected control (not recorded which).

The DNA of the CDR3 is TGTGCCAGCAGCAGAGGACAGGGGTGGGAGCAGTACTTC. Residues: CASSRGQGWEQYF. V is TRBV7-9 and J is TRBJ2-7, with 9 bases lining up with TRBD1. The CDR3 contains 13 residues. Per the germline V gene, CDR1 is SEHNR and CDR2 is FQNEAQ (reference sequence). With V trimmed by 5 bases and J by 7 bases, 6 bases remained unmatched.